Reported below is one T cell receptor beta chain. The antigen remains unidentified. The V gene lost 1 base and the J gene lost 4 bases, with 13 bases spanning the gap. Germline-derived CDR1 and CDR2 are MNHEY and SVGAGI. This CDR3 is built from 15 residues. The data derive from a study of cytotoxic CD8 clonotypes in ibrutinib-treated CLL. The overall study: Of a cohort that held some eleven relapsed/refractory and around 14 treatment-naive patients, about 18 were IGHV unmutated. Investigators reported around 25 partial and 2 complete responses; after median about 70 months, 14 patients remained remitted and about 12 progressed.

Whole-study findings and limits: Baseline clonality was higher than in age-matched healthy donors and moved in step with circulating CD8+ T-cell counts. Public clonotypes proved infrequent, and on treatment they shrank or remained steady.

The table came from immunoSEQ multiplex PCR; TCRdb's copy has only in-frame clones and leaves some out. The sample shows 15,000 to 20,000 clones, approximately 60% of them seen only once. The chain combines TRBV6-5 with TRBJ2-5; D possibly corresponds to TRBD1 (6 bases). The source of this sequence is a human donor with chronic lymphocytic leukemia. The sample here was PBMCs, taken after 12 months of ibrutinib treatment. The CDR3 DNA follows: TGTGCCAGCAGTTACTTCTCTCAGGGGCGAGAGACCCAGTACTTC. Protein: CASSYFSQGRETQYF.